This TCR beta chain stems from a study of cytomegalovirus exposure and HLA in healthy donors. V shed 2 bases and J shed 1 base, with 11 bases lying between them. CDR3 size: 15 residues. The germline V gene has CDR1 LNHDA and CDR2 SQIVND (reference sequence). PCR involved 60 Vbeta and 13 Jbeta primers. How the authors handled the data: There were around 77 million unique TCR beta chains by a later count, and approximately 12 million of them were shared. The assay was immunoSEQ multiplex PCR, and TCRdb's table has in-frame clones only and misses some. D and trimming were read from the DNA, whereas the V and J calls and clone size are those reported in that table. In the table there are under 200,000 clones, roughly 73% of which are singletons. On this clone itself: Its antigen is not known.

Study-wide results and caveats: Cytomegalovirus-associated TCR beta chains were listed, numbering approximately 150. A few chains linked to CMV were shown in vitro to be specific for CMV antigens. TCR beta V- and J-gene trimming was later associated with a missense DCLRE1C variant.

The receptor comes from a woman in her thirties in good health and CMV-seronegative. The chain has TRBV19 and TRBJ2-5; the D gene is possibly TRBD2 (6 bases). The sample taken for sequencing was PBMCs. Here the CDR3 reads CASSIRRDSQETQYF. The CDR3 nucleotides are TGTGCCAGTAGTATAAGGAGGGACTCCCAAGAGACCCAGTACTTC.